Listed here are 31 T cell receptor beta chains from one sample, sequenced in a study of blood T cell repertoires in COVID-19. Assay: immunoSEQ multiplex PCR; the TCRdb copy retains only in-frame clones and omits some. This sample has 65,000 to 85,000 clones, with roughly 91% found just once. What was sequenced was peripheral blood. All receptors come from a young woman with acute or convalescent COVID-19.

CDR3 in amino acids: CASSPLAIGLAPGELFF. The CDR3 nucleotides read TGTGCCAGCTCACCTTTGGCCATCGGACTAGCTCCCGGGGAGCTGTTTTTT. The chain combines TRBV18 with TRBJ2-2; 8 bases line up with TRBD2. The germline V gene has CDR1 KGHSH and CDR2 LQKENI. Trimming took 3 bases from V and 6 from J; bases not matched to a gene: 12. The CDR3 consists of 17 residues.

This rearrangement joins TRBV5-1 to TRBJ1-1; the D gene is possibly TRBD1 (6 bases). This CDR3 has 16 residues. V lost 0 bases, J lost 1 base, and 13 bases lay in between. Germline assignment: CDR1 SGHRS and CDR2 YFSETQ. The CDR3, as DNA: TGCGCCAGCAGCTTGGGGTACAGGGAACGGAACACTGAAGCTTTCTTT. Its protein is CASSLGYRERNTEAFF.

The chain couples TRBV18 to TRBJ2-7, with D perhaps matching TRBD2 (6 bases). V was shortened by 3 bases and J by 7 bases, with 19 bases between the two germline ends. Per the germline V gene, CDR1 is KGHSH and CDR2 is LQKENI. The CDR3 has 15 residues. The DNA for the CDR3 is TGTGCCAGCTCACCGCCGGGGGTTACAAAGGGGGAGCAGTACTTC. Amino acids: CASSPPGVTKGEQYF.

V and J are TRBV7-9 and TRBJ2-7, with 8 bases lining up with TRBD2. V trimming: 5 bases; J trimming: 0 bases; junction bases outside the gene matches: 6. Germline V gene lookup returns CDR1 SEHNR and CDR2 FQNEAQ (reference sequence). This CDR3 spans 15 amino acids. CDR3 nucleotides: TGTGCCAGCAGCACAGCGGGGGCGTTCTCCTACGAGCAGTACTTC. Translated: CASSTAGAFSYEQYF.

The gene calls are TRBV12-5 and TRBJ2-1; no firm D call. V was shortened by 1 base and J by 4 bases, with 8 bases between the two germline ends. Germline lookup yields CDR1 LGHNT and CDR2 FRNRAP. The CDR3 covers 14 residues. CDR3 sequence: CASGLGQVYNEQFF. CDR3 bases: TGTGCTAGTGGTTTGGGGCAGGTATACAATGAGCAGTTCTTC.

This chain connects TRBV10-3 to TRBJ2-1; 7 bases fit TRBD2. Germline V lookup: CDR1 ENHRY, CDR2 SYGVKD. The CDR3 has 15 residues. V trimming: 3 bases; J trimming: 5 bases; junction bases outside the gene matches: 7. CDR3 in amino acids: CAISDGLADHNEQFF. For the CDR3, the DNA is TGTGCCATCAGTGATGGGCTAGCGGACCACAATGAGCAGTTCTTC.

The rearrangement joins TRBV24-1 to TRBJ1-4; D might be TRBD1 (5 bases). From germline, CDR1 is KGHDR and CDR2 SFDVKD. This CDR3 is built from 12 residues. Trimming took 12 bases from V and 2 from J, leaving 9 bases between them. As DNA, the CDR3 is TGTGCCGTCAGGGTCACTAATGAAAAACTGTTTTTT. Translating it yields CAVRVTNEKLFF.

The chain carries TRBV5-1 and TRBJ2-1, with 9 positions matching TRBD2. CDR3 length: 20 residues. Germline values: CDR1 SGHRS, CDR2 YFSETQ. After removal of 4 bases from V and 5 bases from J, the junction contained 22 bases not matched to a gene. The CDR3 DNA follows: TGCGCCAGCAGCCCGACCACCCTGCGGGGGGGCCCTAGTATTAACAATGAGCAGTTCTTC. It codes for CASSPTTLRGGPSINNEQFF. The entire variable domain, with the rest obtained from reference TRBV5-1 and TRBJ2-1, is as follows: KAGVTQTPRYLIKTRGQQVTLSCSPISGHRSVSWYQQTPGQGLQFLFEYFSETQRNKGNFPGRFSGRQFSNSRSEMNVSTLELGDSALYLCASSPTTLRGGPSINNEQFFGPGTRLTVL.

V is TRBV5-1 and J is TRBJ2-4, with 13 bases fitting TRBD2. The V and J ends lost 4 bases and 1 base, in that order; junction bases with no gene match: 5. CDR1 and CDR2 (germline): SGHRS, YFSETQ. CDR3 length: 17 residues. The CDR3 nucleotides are TGCGCCAGCAGCCCACTAGCGGGAGGGCGGGCCAAAAACATTCAGTACTTC. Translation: CASSPLAGGRAKNIQYF.

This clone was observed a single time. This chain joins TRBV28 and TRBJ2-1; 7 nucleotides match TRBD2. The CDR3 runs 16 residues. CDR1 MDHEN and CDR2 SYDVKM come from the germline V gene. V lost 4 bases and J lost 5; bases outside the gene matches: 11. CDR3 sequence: CASSWQIAGVNNEQFF. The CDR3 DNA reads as TGTGCCAGCAGTTGGCAAATCGCGGGAGTAAACAATGAGCAGTTCTTC.

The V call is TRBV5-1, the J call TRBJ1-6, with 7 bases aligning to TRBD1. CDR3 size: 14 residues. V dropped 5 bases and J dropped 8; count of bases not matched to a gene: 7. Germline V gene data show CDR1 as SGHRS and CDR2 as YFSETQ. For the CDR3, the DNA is TGCGCCAGCAGGTCAAATACAGGGGATTCACCCCTCCACTTT. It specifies CASRSNTGDSPLHF.

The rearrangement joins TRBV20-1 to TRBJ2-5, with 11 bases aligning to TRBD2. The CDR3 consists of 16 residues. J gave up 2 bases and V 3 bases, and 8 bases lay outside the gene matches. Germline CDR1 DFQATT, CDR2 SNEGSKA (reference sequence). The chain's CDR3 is CSASRLAGGWQETQYF. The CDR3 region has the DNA TGCAGTGCTAGTAGATTAGCGGGAGGGTGGCAAGAGACCCAGTACTTC.

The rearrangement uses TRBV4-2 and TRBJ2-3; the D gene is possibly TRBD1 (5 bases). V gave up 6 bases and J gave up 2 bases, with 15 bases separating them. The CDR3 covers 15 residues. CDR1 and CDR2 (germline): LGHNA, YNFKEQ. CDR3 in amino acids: CASSPQTVVTDTQYF. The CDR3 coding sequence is TGTGCCAGCAGTCCACAGACAGTAGTCACAGATACGCAGTATTTT.

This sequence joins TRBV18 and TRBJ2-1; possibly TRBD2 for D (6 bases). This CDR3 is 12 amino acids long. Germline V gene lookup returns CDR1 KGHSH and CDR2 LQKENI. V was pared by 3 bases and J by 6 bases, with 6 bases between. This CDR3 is CASSPGGNEQFF. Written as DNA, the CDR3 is TGTGCCAGCTCACCGGGGGGCAATGAGCAGTTCTTC.

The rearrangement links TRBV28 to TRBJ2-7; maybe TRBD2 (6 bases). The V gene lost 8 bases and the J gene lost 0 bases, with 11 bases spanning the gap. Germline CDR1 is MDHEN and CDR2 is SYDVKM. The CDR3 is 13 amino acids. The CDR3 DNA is TGTGCCAGCGGGACTTTCAGCTCCTACGAGCAGTACTTC. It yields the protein CASGTFSSYEQYF.

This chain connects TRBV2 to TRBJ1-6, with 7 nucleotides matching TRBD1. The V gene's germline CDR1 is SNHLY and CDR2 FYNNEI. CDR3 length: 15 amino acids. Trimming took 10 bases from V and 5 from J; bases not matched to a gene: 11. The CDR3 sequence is CATRGTDLDNSPLHF. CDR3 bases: TGTGCCACCAGGGGGACAGATCTAGATAATTCACCCCTCCACTTT.

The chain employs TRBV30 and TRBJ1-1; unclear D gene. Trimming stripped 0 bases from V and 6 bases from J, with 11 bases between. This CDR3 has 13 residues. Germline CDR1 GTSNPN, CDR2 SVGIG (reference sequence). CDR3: CAWSVREGSEAFF. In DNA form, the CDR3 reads TGTGCCTGGAGTGTACGAGAGGGCTCTGAAGCTTTCTTT.

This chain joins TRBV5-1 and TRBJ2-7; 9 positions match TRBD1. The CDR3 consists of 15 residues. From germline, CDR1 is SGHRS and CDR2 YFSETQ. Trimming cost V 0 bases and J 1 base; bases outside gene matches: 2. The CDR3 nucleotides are TGCGCCAGCAGCTTGGGGACAGGGGAATCCTACGAGCAGTACTTC. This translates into CASSLGTGESYEQYF.

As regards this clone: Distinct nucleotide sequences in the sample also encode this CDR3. The CDR3 reads CASSLAGLTGELFF. CDR3 sequence (DNA): TGTGCCAGCAGCTTAGCGGGACTAACCGGGGAGCTGTTTTTT. The chain employs TRBV7-2 and TRBJ2-2; 7 nucleotides line up with TRBD2. Trimming at V came to 0 bases and at J to 5 bases, leaving 0 bases not matched to a gene. Germline lookup yields CDR1 SGHTA and CDR2 FQGNSA. The CDR3 totals 14 residues.

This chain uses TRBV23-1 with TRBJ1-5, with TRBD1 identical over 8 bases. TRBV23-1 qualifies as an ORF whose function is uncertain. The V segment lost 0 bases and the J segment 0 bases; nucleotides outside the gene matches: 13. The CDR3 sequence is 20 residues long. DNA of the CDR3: TGCGCCAGCAGTCAATCCGAGGACAGGGCTCTTCTTTGTAGCAATCAGCCCCAGCATTTT. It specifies CASSQSEDRALLCSNQPQHF.

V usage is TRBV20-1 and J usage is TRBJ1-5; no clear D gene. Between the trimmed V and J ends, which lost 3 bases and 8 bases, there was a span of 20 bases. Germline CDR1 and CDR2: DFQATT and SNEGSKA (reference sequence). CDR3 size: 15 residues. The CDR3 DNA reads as TGCAGTGCTAGTGATTCGGGTCGATCGGTGGAGCCCCAGCATTTT. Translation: CSASDSGRSVEPQHF.

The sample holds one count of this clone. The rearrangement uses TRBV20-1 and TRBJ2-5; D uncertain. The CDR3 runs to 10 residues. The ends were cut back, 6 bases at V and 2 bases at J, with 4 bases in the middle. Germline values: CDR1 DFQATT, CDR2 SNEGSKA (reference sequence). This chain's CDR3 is CSAHQETQYF. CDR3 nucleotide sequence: TGCAGTGCCCATCAAGAGACCCAGTACTTC.

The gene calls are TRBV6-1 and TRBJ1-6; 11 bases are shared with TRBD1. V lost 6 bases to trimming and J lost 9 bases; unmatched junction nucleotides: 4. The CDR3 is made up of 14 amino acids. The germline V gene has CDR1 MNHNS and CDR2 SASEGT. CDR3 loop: CASRTGTGGSPLHF. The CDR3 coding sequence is TGTGCCAGCAGAACAGGGACAGGGGGTTCACCCCTCCACTTT.

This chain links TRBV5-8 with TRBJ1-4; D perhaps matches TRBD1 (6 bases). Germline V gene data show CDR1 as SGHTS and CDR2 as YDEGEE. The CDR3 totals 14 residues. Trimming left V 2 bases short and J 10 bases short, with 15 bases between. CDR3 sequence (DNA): TGTGCCAGCAGCTTCGGGGGGGCGCAGGGAAAACTGTTTTTT. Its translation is CASSFGGAQGKLFF.

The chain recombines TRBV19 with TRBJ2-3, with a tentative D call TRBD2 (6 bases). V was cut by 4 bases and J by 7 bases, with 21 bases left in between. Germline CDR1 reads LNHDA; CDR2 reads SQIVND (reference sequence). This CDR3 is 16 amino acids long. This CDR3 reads CASSKKPGDATYTQYF. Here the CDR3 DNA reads TGTGCCAGTAGTAAGAAACCGGGAGACGCAACATATACGCAGTATTTT.

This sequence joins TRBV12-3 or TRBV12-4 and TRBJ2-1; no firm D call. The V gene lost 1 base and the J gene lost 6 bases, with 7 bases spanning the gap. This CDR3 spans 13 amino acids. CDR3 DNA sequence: TGTGCCAGCAGTTTAGTTATATTCAATGAGCAGTTCTTC. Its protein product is CASSLVIFNEQFF.

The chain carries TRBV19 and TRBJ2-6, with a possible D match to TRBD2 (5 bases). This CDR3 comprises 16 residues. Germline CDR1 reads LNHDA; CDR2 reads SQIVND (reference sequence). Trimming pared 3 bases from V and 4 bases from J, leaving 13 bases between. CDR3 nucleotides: TGTGCCAGTAGTATTGAGTCTAGCTCCGGGGCCAACGTCCTGACTTTC. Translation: CASSIESSSGANVLTF.

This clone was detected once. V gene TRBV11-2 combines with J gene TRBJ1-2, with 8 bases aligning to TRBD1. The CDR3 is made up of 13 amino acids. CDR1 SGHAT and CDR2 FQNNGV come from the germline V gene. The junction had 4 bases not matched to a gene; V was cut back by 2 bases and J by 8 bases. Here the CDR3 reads CASSLLTGVGYTF. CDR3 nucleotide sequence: TGTGCCAGCAGCTTACTGACAGGGGTAGGCTACACCTTC.

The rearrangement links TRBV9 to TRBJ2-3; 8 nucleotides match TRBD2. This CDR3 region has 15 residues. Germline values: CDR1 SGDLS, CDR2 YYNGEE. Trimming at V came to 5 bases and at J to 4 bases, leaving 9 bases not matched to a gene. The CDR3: CASSGSGSSADTQYF. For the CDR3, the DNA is TGTGCCAGCAGTGGAAGCGGGAGTAGCGCAGATACGCAGTATTTT.

CDR3 loop: CASSLGRVANYGYTF. CDR3 nucleotides: TGTGCCAGCAGTTTAGGCAGGGTCGCTAACTATGGCTACACCTTC. The V and J genes are TRBV28 and TRBJ1-2, with a tentative D call TRBD1 (5 bases). The CDR3 sequence is 15 residues long. Germline lookup yields CDR1 MDHEN and CDR2 SYDVKM. The ends were cut back, 2 bases at V and 0 bases at J, with 10 bases in the middle.

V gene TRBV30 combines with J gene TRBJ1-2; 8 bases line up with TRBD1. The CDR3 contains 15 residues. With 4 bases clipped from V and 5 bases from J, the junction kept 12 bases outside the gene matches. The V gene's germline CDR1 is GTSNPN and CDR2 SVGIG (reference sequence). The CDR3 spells CAWIPKQGVGYGYTF. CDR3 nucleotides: TGTGCCTGGATCCCCAAACAGGGGGTGGGATATGGCTACACCTTC.